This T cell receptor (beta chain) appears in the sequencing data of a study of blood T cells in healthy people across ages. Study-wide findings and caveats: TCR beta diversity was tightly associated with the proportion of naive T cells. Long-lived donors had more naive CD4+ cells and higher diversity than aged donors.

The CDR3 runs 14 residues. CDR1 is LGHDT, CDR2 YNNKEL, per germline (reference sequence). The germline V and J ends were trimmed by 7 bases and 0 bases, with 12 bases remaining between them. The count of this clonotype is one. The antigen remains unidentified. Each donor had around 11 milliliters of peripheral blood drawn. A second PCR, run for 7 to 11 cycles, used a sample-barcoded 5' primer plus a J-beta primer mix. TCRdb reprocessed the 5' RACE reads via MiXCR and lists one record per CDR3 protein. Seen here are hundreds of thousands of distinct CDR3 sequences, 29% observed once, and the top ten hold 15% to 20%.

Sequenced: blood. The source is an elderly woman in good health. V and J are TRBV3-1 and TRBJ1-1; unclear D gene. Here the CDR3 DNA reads TGTGCCAGCACCCCCTCCGAGCTGAACACTGAAGCTTTCTTT. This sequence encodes CASTPSELNTEAFF.